The clone carrying this TCR beta chain was seen a few times. TCR cDNA, made by 5'RACE template switching, carried an added universal primer site and UMIs. TCRdb reprocessed the 5' RACE reads via MiXCR and lists one record per CDR3 protein. The repertoire consists of more than 450,000 distinct CDR3 sequences, with 21% occurring once and the leading ten covering about a sixth. The V gene's germline CDR1 is SEHNR and CDR2 FQNEAQ (reference sequence). Between the trimmed V and J ends, which lost 5 bases and 3 bases, there was a span of 14 bases. This CDR3 has 14 residues. These data belong to a study of T cells after yellow fever vaccination. Study-level information: With SMART-Seq v4 Ultra Low Input, the fractions containing low cell numbers were prepared.

The starting material was PBMCs, obtained approximately 20 days after the first yellow fever vaccination. This TCR came from a young man who received the YFV17D yellow fever vaccine. This rearrangement joins TRBV7-9 to TRBJ2-7; TRBD1 might be the D (5 bases). The CDR3 loop reads CASSQRQTFYEQYF. DNA of the CDR3: TGTGCCAGCAGCCAACGACAGACCTTCTACGAGCAGTACTTC.